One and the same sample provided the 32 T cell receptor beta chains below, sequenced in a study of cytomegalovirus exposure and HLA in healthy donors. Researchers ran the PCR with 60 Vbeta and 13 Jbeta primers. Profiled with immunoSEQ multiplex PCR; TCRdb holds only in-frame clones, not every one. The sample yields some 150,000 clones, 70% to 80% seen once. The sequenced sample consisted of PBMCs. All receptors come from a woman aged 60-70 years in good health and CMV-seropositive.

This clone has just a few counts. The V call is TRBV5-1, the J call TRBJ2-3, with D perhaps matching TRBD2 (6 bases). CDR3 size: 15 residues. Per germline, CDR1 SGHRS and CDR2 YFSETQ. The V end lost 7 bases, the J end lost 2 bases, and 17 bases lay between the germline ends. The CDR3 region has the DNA TGCGCCAGCCGCCAGGAGGGAAGTTTCACAGATACGCAGTATTTT. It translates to CASRQEGSFTDTQYF.

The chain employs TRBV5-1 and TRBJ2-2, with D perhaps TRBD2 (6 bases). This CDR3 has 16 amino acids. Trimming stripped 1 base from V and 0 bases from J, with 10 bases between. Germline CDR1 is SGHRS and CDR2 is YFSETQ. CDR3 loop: CASSLSSATNTGELFF. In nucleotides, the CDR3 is TGCGCCAGCAGCTTGTCTAGCGCTACGAACACCGGGGAGCTGTTTTTT. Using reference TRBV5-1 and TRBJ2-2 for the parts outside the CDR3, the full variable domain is KAGVTQTPRYLIKTRGQQVTLSCSPISGHRSVSWYQQTPGQGLQFLFEYFSETQRNKGNFPGRFSGRQFSNSRSEMNVSTLELGDSALYLCASSLSSATNTGELFFGEGSRLTVL.

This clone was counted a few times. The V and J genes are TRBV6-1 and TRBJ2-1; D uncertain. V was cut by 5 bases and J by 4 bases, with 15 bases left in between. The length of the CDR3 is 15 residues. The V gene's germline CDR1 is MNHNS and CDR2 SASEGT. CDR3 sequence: CASSHRFNTYNEQFF. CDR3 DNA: TGTGCCAGCAGTCATCGATTCAACACGTACAATGAGCAGTTCTTC.

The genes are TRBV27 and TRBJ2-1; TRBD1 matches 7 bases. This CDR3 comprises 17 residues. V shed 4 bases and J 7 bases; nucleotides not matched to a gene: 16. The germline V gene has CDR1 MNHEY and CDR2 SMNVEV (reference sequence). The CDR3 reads CASSSGVGKQGRNEQFF. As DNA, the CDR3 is TGTGCCAGCAGTTCTGGTGTAGGTAAACAGGGGAGAAATGAGCAGTTCTTC.

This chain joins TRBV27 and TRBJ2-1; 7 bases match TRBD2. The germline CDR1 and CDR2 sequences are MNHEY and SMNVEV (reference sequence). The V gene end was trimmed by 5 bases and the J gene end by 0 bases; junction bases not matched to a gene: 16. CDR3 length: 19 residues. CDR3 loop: CASSTIIGTTPSSYNEQFF. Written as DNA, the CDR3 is TGTGCCAGCAGTACGATCATAGGGACTACCCCTAGCTCCTACAATGAGCAGTTCTTC.

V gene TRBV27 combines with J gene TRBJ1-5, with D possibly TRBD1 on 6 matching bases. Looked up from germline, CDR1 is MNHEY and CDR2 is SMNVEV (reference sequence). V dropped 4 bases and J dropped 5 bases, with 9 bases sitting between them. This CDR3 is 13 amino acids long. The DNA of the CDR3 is TGTGCCAGCAGTTGGACAGAGTATCAGCCCCAGCATTTT. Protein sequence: CASSWTEYQPQHF.

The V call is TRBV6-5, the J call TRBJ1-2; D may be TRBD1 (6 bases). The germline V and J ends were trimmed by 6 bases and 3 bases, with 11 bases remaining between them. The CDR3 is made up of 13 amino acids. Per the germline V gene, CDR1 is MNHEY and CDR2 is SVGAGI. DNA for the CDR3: TGTGCCAGCAGCCGACAGGAGGACTATGGCTACACCTTC. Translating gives CASSRQEDYGYTF.

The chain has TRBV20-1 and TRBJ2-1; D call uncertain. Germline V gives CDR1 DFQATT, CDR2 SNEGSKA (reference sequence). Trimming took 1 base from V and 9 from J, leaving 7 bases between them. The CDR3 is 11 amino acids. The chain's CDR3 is CSARVDFEQFF. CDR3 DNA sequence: TGCAGTGCTAGAGTTGACTTTGAGCAGTTCTTC.

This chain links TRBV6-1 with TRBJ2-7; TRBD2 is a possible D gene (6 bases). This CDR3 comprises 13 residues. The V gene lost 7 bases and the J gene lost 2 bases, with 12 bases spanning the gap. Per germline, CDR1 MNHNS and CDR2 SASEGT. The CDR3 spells CASKTGGTYEQYF. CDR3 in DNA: TGTGCCAGCAAAACAGGAGGGACCTACGAGCAGTACTTC.

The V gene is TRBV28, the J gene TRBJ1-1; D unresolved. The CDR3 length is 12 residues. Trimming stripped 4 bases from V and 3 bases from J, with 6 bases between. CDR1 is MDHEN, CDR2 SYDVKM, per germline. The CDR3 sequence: CASSSSHTEAFF. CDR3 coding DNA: TGTGCCAGCAGTTCTTCCCACACTGAAGCTTTCTTT.

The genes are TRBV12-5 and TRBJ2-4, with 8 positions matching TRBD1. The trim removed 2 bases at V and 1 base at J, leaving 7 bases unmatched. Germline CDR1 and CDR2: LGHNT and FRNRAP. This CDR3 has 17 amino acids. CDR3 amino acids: CASGLIQGVEAKNIQYF. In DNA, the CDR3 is TGTGCTAGTGGTTTGATACAGGGGGTTGAGGCCAAAAACATTCAGTACTTC.

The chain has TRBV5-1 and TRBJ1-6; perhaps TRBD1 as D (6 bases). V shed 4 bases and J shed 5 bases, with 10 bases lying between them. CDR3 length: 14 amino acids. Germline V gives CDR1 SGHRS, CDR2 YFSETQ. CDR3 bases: TGCGCCAGCAGCCCAGGGGCGGATAATTCACCCCTCCACTTT. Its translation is CASSPGADNSPLHF.

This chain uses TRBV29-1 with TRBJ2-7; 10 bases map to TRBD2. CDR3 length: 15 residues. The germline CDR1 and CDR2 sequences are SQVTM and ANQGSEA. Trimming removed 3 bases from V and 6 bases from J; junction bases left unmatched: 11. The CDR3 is CSVDIGLAGAAEQYF. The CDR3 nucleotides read TGCAGCGTTGACATCGGCCTAGCGGGAGCAGCCGAGCAGTACTTC.

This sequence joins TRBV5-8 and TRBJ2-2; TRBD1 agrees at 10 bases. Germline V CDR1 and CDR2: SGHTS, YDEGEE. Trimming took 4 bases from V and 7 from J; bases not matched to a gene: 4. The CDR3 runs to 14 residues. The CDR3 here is CASSQTGGVGELFF. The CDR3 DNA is TGTGCCAGCAGCCAGACAGGGGGCGTCGGGGAGCTGTTTTTT.

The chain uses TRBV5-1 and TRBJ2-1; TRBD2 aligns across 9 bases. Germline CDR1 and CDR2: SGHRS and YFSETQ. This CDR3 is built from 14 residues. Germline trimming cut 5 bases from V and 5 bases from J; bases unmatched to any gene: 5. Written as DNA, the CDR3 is TGCGCCAGCAGTCGCCTAGCGGGAAACAATGAGCAGTTCTTC. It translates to CASSRLAGNNEQFF.

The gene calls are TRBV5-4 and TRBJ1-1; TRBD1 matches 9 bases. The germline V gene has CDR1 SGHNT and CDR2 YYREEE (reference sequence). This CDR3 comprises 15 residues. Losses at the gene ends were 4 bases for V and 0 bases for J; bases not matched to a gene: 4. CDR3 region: CASSLQGALNTEAFF. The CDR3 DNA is TGTGCCAGCAGCCTACAGGGGGCGTTGAACACTGAAGCTTTCTTT. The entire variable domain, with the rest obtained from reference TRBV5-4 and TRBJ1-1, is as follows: ETGVTQSPTHLIKTRGQQVTLRCSSQSGHNTVSWYQQALGQGPQFIFQYYREEENGRGNFPPRFSGLQFPNYSSELNVNALELDDSALYLCASSLQGALNTEAFFGQGTRLTVV.

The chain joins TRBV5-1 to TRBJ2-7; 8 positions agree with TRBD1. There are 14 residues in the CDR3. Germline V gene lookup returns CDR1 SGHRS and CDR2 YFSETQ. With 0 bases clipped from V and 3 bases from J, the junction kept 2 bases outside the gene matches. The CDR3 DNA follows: TGCGCCAGCAGCTTGGAACAGGGGGTCTACGAGCAGTACTTC. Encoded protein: CASSLEQGVYEQYF.

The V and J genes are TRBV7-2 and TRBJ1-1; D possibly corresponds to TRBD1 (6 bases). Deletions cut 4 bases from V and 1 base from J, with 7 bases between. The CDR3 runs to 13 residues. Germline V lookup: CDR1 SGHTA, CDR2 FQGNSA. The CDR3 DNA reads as TGTGCCAGCAGCTGGACAGCGAACACTGAAGCTTTCTTT. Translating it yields CASSWTANTEAFF.

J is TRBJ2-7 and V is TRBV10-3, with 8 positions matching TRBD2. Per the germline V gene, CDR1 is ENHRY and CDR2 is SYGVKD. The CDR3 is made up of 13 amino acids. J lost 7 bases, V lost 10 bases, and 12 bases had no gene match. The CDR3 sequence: CASYGGGVGEQYF. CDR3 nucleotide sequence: TGTGCCAGCTACGGGGGGGGAGTTGGGGAGCAGTACTTC.

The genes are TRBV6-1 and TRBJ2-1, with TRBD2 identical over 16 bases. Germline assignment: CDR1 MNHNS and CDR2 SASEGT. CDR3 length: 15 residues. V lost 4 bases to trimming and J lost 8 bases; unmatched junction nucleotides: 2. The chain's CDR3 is CASSGGTSGRDEQFF. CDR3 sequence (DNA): TGTGCCAGCAGTGGGGGGACTAGCGGGAGGGATGAGCAGTTCTTC.

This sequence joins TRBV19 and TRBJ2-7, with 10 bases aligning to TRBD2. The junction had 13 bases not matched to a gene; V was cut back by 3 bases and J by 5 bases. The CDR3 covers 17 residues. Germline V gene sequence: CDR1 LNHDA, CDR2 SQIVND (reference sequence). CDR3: CASSMYGLAGEWNEQYF. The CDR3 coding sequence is TGTGCCAGTAGTATGTACGGCCTAGCGGGAGAGTGGAACGAGCAGTACTTC.

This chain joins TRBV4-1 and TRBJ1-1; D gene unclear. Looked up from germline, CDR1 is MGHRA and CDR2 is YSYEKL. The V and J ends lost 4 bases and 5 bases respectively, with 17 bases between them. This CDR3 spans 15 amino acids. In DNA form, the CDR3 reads TGCGCCAGCAGCCTTGGGGTGCAGGCGGGGACTGAAGCTTTCTTT. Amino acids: CASSLGVQAGTEAFF.

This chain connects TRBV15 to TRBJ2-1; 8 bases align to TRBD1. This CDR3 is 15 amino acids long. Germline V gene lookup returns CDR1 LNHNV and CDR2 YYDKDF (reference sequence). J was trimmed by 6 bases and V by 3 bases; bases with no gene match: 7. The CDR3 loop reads CATSRASTGGNEQFF. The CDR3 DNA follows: TGTGCCACCAGCAGGGCCTCTACAGGGGGCAATGAGCAGTTCTTC. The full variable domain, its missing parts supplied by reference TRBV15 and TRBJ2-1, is DAMVIQNPRYQVTQFGKPVTLSCSQTLNHNVMYWYQQKSSQAPKLLFHYYDKDFNNEADTPDNFQSRRPNTSFCFLDIRSPGLGDTAMYLCATSRASTGGNEQFFGPGTRLTVL.

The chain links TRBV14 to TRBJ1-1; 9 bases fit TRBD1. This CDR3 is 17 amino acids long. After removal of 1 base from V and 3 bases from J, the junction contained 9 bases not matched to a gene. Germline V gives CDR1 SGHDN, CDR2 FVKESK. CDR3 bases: TGTGCCAGCAGCCAAGGAGGGACAGGGTTATATTACACTGAAGCTTTCTTT. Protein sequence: CASSQGGTGLYYTEAFF.

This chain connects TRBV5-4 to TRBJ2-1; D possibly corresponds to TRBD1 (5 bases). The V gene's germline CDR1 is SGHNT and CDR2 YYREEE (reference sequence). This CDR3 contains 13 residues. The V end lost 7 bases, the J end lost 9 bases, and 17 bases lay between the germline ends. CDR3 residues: CASQLPGQGEQFF. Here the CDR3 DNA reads TGTGCCAGCCAATTGCCCGGGCAGGGTGAGCAGTTCTTC.

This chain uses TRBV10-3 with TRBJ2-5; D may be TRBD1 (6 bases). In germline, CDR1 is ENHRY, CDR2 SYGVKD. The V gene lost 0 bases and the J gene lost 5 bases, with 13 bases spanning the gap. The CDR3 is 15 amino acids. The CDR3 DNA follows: TGTGCCATCAGTGAGTCGAAAACAGGGTTGGAGACCCAGTACTTC. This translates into CAISESKTGLETQYF.

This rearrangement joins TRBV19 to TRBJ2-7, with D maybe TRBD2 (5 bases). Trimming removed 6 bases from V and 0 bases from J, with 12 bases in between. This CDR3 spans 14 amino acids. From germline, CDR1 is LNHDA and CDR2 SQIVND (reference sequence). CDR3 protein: CASRAERTSYEQYF. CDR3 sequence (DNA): TGTGCCAGTAGGGCGGAGCGGACCTCCTACGAGCAGTACTTC.

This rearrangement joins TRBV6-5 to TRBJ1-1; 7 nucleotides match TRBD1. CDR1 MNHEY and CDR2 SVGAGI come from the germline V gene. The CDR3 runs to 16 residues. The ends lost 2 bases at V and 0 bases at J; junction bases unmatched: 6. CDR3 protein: CASSYGQDVMNTEAFF. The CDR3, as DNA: TGTGCCAGCAGTTACGGACAGGATGTCATGAACACTGAAGCTTTCTTT.

CDR3 amino acids: CASSSGLGKTQYF. In nucleotides, the CDR3 is TGTGCCAGCAGCTCTGGACTAGGAAAGACCCAGTACTTC. The genes are TRBV7-3 and TRBJ2-5, with TRBD2 identical over 7 bases. The CDR3 sequence is 13 residues long. V shed 4 bases and J 6 bases; nucleotides not matched to a gene: 5. Germline-derived CDR1 and CDR2 are SGHTA and FQGTGA.

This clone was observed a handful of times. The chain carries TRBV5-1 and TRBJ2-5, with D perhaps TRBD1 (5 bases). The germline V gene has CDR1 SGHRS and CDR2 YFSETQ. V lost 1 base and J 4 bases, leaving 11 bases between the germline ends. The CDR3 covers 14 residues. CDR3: CASSLSGPRETQYF. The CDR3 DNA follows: TGCGCCAGCAGCTTGTCAGGGCCACGAGAGACCCAGTACTTC.

CDR3 nucleotides: TGTGCCAGCAGTTACGGGACAGTTCAAGAAAAACTGTTTTTT. Translated, it gives CASSYGTVQEKLFF. The chain joins TRBV6-5 to TRBJ1-4, with 7 bases aligning to TRBD1. The germline V gene has CDR1 MNHEY and CDR2 SVGAGI. The V and J ends lost 2 bases and 8 bases, in that order; junction bases with no gene match: 5. This CDR3 is 14 amino acids long.

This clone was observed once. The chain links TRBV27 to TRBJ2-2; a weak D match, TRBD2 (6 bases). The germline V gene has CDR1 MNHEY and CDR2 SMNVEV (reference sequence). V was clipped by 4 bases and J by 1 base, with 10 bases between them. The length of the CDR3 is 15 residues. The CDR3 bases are TGTGCCAGCAGTTCACGGGACTTGAACACCGGGGAGCTGTTTTTT. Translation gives CASSSRDLNTGELFF.